This T cell receptor beta chain was obtained from a study of cytomegalovirus exposure and HLA in healthy donors. Primers: 60 Vbeta forward and 13 Jbeta reverse. TCRdb's copy holds only in-frame clones and misses some; the assay was immunoSEQ multiplex PCR. The repertoire holds approximately 190,000 clones, with approximately 84% as singletons. V shed 3 bases and J shed 3 bases, with 11 bases lying between them. The CDR3 consists of 14 residues. Germline V gene sequence: CDR1 LNHNV, CDR2 YYDKDF (reference sequence). The chain employs TRBV15 and TRBJ2-5; D possibly corresponds to TRBD2 (6 bases). Material for sequencing was PBMCs. The sequence was obtained from a man in his fifties in good health and CMV-seronegative. The CDR3 DNA follows: TGTGCCACCAGCAGGCCTGGGGAGGAAGAGACCCAGTACTTC. Translated: CATSRPGEEETQYF.